These 21 T cell receptor beta chains were sequenced from one sample in a study of cytomegalovirus exposure and HLA in healthy donors. Use of 60 Vbeta and 13 Jbeta primers characterized the PCR. Profiling relied on immunoSEQ multiplex PCR, and the TCRdb table lists in-frame clones only, not all of them. The repertoire holds tens of thousands of clones, roughly 76% seen once, with 1.2% to 1.5% in the top ten. Sample: PBMCs. Receptors were obtained from a male donor in good health and CMV-seronegative.

The V gene is TRBV5-1, the J gene TRBJ1-2, with D maybe TRBD1 (5 bases). Deletions cut 4 bases from V and 5 bases from J, with 21 bases between. The CDR3 runs 16 residues. CDR1 and CDR2 from the germline V gene are SGHRS and YFSETQ. In DNA form, the CDR3 reads TGCGCCAGCAGCCCTGGGGGACTATTCGGGGTATATGGCTACACCTTC. Protein sequence: CASSPGGLFGVYGYTF.

V usage is TRBV27 and J usage is TRBJ1-6, with D possibly being TRBD1 (6 bases). The CDR3 runs 14 residues. In germline, CDR1 is MNHEY, CDR2 SMNVEV (reference sequence). Deletions cut 6 bases from V and 7 bases from J, with 13 bases between. The CDR3 nucleotides read TGTGCCAGCAGACAGGGAACGTTCAATTCACCCCTCCACTTT. As protein: CASRQGTFNSPLHF.

The rearrangement uses TRBV30 and TRBJ1-5; possible D gene TRBD1, 5 bases. Germline V gives CDR1 GTSNPN, CDR2 SVGIG (reference sequence). V was trimmed by 2 bases and J by 5 bases, leaving 10 bases between them. This CDR3 contains 13 residues. The CDR3 coding sequence is TGTGCCTGGAGTTTGCAGGGCTATCAGCCCCAGCATTTT. It is translated as CAWSLQGYQPQHF.

This clone occurred once. This sequence joins TRBV20-1 and TRBJ1-1, with a weak D call TRBD1 (5 bases). CDR1 and CDR2 from the germline V gene are DFQATT and SNEGSKA (reference sequence). Deletions cut 3 bases from V and 6 bases from J, with 8 bases between. The CDR3 has 11 amino acids. CDR3 in DNA: TGCAGTGCTAGCTCGGGGGCTGAAGCTTTCTTT. It codes for CSASSGAEAFF.

The gene calls are TRBV28 and TRBJ2-7; the match to TRBD2 covers 7 bases. Per the germline V gene, CDR1 is MDHEN and CDR2 is SYDVKM. CDR3 length: 15 amino acids. V shed 2 bases, J shed 0 bases, and the junction held 4 bases outside the gene matches. CDR3 residues: CASSLDGGSSYEQYF. In DNA form, the CDR3 reads TGTGCCAGCAGTTTAGATGGCGGGAGCTCCTACGAGCAGTACTTC.

The J gene is TRBJ2-3, the V gene TRBV10-3; TRBD1 agrees at 8 bases. Germline lookup yields CDR1 ENHRY and CDR2 SYGVKD. The CDR3 spans 14 residues. Trimming at V came to 4 bases and at J to 2 bases, leaving 2 bases not matched to a gene. The CDR3 DNA is TGTGCCATCAGTGCGACAGGGGCCACAGATACGCAGTATTTT. Amino acid sequence: CAISATGATDTQYF.

The sample holds one count of this clone. The chain uses TRBV19 and TRBJ1-1, with no clear D. CDR1 LNHDA and CDR2 SQIVND come from the germline V gene (reference sequence). The CDR3 contains 17 residues. Between the trimmed V and J ends, which lost 3 bases and 0 bases, there was a span of 17 bases. This CDR3 is CASSISMTGALNTEAFF. Written as DNA, the CDR3 is TGTGCCAGTAGTATCTCGATGACGGGAGCCCTGAACACTGAAGCTTTCTTT.

V gene TRBV7-2 combines with J gene TRBJ2-5; weak D call: TRBD1 (5 bases). CDR3 length: 11 residues. V was cut by 4 bases and J by 5 bases, with 5 bases left in between. The germline CDR1 and CDR2 sequences are SGHTA and FQGNSA. CDR3 region: CASSWGETQYF. CDR3 in DNA: TGTGCCAGCAGCTGGGGCGAGACCCAGTACTTC.

This clone was recorded a few times. The CDR3 DNA follows: TGCGCCAGCAGCTCCGGGACAGGGGACGAGCAGTACTTC. Translation: CASSSGTGDEQYF. This chain connects TRBV5-1 to TRBJ2-7; 10 bases agree with TRBD1. This CDR3 has 13 amino acids. In germline, CDR1 is SGHRS, CDR2 YFSETQ. After removal of 3 bases from V and 5 bases from J, the junction contained 2 bases not matched to a gene. The full variable domain, rest sourced from reference TRBV5-1 and TRBJ2-7, is KAGVTQTPRYLIKTRGQQVTLSCSPISGHRSVSWYQQTPGQGLQFLFEYFSETQRNKGNFPGRFSGRQFSNSRSEMNVSTLELGDSALYLCASSSGTGDEQYFGPGTRLTVT.

There are a few counts of this clone. The CDR3 loop reads CASSQEVGQPYGYTF. CDR3 nucleotide sequence: TGCGCCAGCAGCCAAGAGGTGGGACAGCCCTATGGCTACACCTTC. The gene calls are TRBV4-3 and TRBJ1-2; 7 bases map to TRBD1. V lost 0 bases to trimming and J lost 4 bases; unmatched junction nucleotides: 5. Germline loops: CDR1 LGHNA, CDR2 YSLEER. CDR3 length: 15 residues.

The V gene is TRBV5-1, the J gene TRBJ2-7; a possible D gene is TRBD2 (5 bases). Looked up from germline, CDR1 is SGHRS and CDR2 is YFSETQ. Trimming removed 2 bases from V and 2 bases from J, with 11 bases in between. This CDR3 spans 14 amino acids. The CDR3 sequence: CASSLIVGAYEQYF. The CDR3 nucleotides are TGCGCCAGCAGCTTAATTGTCGGGGCCTACGAGCAGTACTTC.

This clone was seen more than once but under ten times. The chain combines TRBV9 with TRBJ1-1; D gene unclear. V gave up 0 bases and J gave up 4 bases, with 7 bases separating them. The CDR3 contains 13 residues. Per germline, CDR1 SGDLS and CDR2 YYNGEE. The DNA of the CDR3 is TGTGCCAGCAGCGTAGGTCTTAGCACTGAAGCTTTCTTT. Translation gives CASSVGLSTEAFF.

The chain uses TRBV5-6 and TRBJ1-1; 10 bases line up with TRBD1. The CDR3 consists of 14 residues. Germline loops: CDR1 SGHDT, CDR2 YYEEEE. V trimming: 3 bases; J trimming: 4 bases; junction bases outside the gene matches: 3. The CDR3 loop reads CASSWDRGSTEAFF. CDR3 nucleotides: TGTGCCAGCAGCTGGGACAGGGGAAGCACTGAAGCTTTCTTT.

This sequence joins TRBV4-3 and TRBJ2-3, with D hard to call. Germline V CDR1 and CDR2: LGHNA, YSLEER. This CDR3 has 14 amino acids. V was clipped by 0 bases and J by 1 base, with 5 bases between them. The CDR3 protein is CASSQDIRTDTQYF. The DNA for the CDR3 is TGCGCCAGCAGCCAAGATATCCGCACAGATACGCAGTATTTT.

The CDR3 protein is CASSEQLASPYF. CDR3 DNA: TGTGCCAGCAGTGAACAGTTAGCGTCTCCCTACTTC. This chain uses TRBV6-1 with TRBJ2-5, with D tentatively TRBD2 (5 bases). V lost 2 bases and J lost 14, with 15 bases in between. From germline, CDR1 is MNHNS and CDR2 SASEGT. The CDR3 has 12 residues.

This chain connects TRBV6-5 to TRBJ1-6; 8 nucleotides align to TRBD1. The CDR3 has 15 residues. Germline V gene lookup returns CDR1 MNHEY and CDR2 SVGAGI. The V segment lost 5 bases and the J segment 6 bases; nucleotides outside the gene matches: 6. CDR3: CASSHTGGGNSPLHF. The CDR3 DNA reads TGTGCCAGCAGTCATACAGGGGGTGGTAATTCACCCCTCCACTTT.

The J gene is TRBJ2-7, the V gene TRBV4-1; 10 nucleotides line up with TRBD1. CDR3 length equals 15 residues. CDR1 and CDR2 (germline): MGHRA, YSYEKL. The V segment lost 4 bases and the J segment 3 bases; nucleotides outside the gene matches: 6. CDR3 residues: CASSRGGTGVYEQYF. For the CDR3, the DNA is TGCGCCAGCAGCCGAGGTGGGACAGGGGTCTACGAGCAGTACTTC.

This chain joins TRBV11-2 and TRBJ2-1; TRBD1 agrees at 7 bases. The CDR3 contains 13 residues. V was clipped by 5 bases and J by 13 bases; unmatched bases: 11. Germline CDR1 is SGHAT and CDR2 is FQNNGV. Written as DNA, the CDR3 is TGTGCCAGCAGCGTCCACAGGGGAAGGGATCAGTTCTTC. It codes for CASSVHRGRDQFF.

This clone was seen just once. J is TRBJ1-5 and V is TRBV7-2, with 12 bases fitting TRBD1. Germline lookup yields CDR1 SGHTA and CDR2 FQGNSA. The CDR3 loop spans 19 amino acids. With 1 base clipped from V and 0 bases from J, the junction kept 7 bases outside the gene matches. CDR3 bases: TGTGCCAGCAGCTTAGTCTCGGGACAGGGGGCTGATAGCAATCAGCCCCAGCATTTT. As protein: CASSLVSGQGADSNQPQHF.

Details on this clone: An end of the junction differs from the germline gene, which may be a read error. The J gene is TRBJ2-7, the V gene TRBV30; TRBD1 aligns across 7 bases. The V gene's germline CDR1 is GTSNPN and CDR2 SVGIG (reference sequence). CDR3 length: 12 amino acids. The CDR3 is CAWSLGQVGQHF. CDR3 bases: TGTGCCTGGAGCCTCGGACAGGTGGGGCAGCACTTC.

This chain connects TRBV28 to TRBJ2-7; D is perhaps TRBD1 (5 bases). This CDR3 has 14 residues. V was clipped by 6 bases and J by 3 bases, with 15 bases between them. Germline V CDR1 and CDR2: MDHEN, SYDVKM. The CDR3 is CASRRTPGHYEQYF. The CDR3 DNA reads as TGTGCCAGCAGGCGGACCCCCGGACACTACGAGCAGTACTTC.